The 13 T cell receptor beta chains in this list originate from one sample, sequenced in a study of T-cell reconstitution after alpha-beta-depleted transplantation in children. Library preparation (for TCRbeta) was performed with unique molecular identifiers. TCRdb analysed the PCR reads with MiXCR anew, one entry per CDR3 protein. Of approximately 170,000 distinct CDR3 sequences listed, roughly 11% were seen once; the top ten hold 13%. The material sequenced was PBMCs, taken before TCRalphabeta/CD19-depleted stem cell transplant. The source is a boy aged 2 to 9 with acute myeloid leukemia, due to receive a stem cell transplant.

There are many counts of this clonotype. The V and J genes are TRBV12-3 or TRBV12-4 and TRBJ2-7; D gene unclear. This CDR3 has 17 amino acids. Trimming shortened V by 5 bases and J by 4 bases, and 24 bases separated the two germline ends. The DNA of the CDR3 is TGTGCCAGCAGTCTTGCCATTACTATAGCAGTTGGGTACGAGCAGTACTTC. This sequence encodes CASSLAITIAVGYEQYF.

At least ten counts were recorded for this clonotype. The chain uses TRBV3-1 and TRBJ1-2, with D possibly TRBD1 on 5 matching bases. V was cut by 0 bases and J by 4 bases, with 18 bases left in between. In germline, CDR1 is LGHDT, CDR2 YNNKEL (reference sequence). The CDR3 is 17 amino acids. The CDR3 DNA reads as TGTGCCAGCAGCCAAGAAAGCGACAGAGGAACTTTCTATGGCTACACCTTC. It encodes CASSQESDRGTFYGYTF.

This clonotype was seen many times. The chain joins TRBV12-3 or TRBV12-4 to TRBJ2-5; TRBD2 agrees at 7 bases. This CDR3 spans 14 amino acids. Trimming took 4 bases from V and 0 from J; bases not matched to a gene: 2. The CDR3 nucleotides read TGTGCCAGCAGTTCACTAGCGTACCAAGAGACCCAGTACTTC. Translating gives CASSSLAYQETQYF.

This CDR3 reads CATSRSAVSGNTIYF. The CDR3 nucleotides are TGTGCCACCAGCAGATCCGCCGTCTCTGGAAACACCATATATTTT. The chain is built from TRBV15 and TRBJ1-3; unclear D gene. Trimming took 2 bases from V and 0 from J, leaving 8 bases between them. The CDR3 totals 15 residues. Germline CDR1 is LNHNV and CDR2 is YYDKDF (reference sequence).

This clonotype was observed many times. V gene TRBV20-1 combines with J gene TRBJ1-1; D gene ambiguous. V gave up 3 bases and J gave up 4 bases, with 12 bases separating them. Germline V gene data show CDR1 as DFQATT and CDR2 as SNEGSKA (reference sequence). This CDR3 has 13 residues. The CDR3 nucleotides read TGCAGTGCTAGGGAGGGCAAGGGCACTGAAGCTTTCTTT. It is translated as CSAREGKGTEAFF.

In its sample, this clonotype was seen many times. The chain joins TRBV5-1 to TRBJ2-1; 11 positions match TRBD2. The V segment lost 0 bases and the J segment 4 bases; nucleotides outside the gene matches: 9. CDR1 and CDR2 (germline): SGHRS, YFSETQ. The CDR3 is made up of 18 amino acids. Here the CDR3 reads CASSLGETSGTYYNEQFF. The CDR3 DNA reads as TGCGCCAGCAGCTTGGGCGAGACTAGCGGGACGTATTACAATGAGCAGTTCTTC.

The genes are TRBV7-9 and TRBJ2-2; possibly TRBD2 for D (6 bases). V was trimmed by 2 bases and J by 1 base, leaving 14 bases between them. Looked up from germline, CDR1 is SEHNR and CDR2 is FQNEAQ (reference sequence). The CDR3 has 17 amino acids. CDR3 sequence (DNA): TGTGCCAGCAGCTTAAGTTTGATCGGGAGGAACACCGGGGAGCTGTTTTTT. This codes for CASSLSLIGRNTGELFF.

This clonotype came up many times. This rearrangement joins TRBV20-1 to TRBJ1-5, with TRBD1 matching over 7 bases. Trimming cost V 4 bases and J 2 bases; bases outside gene matches: 5. CDR3 length: 14 amino acids. CDR1 is DFQATT, CDR2 SNEGSKA, per germline (reference sequence). CDR3 region: CSATTGQGNQPQHF. DNA for the CDR3: TGCAGTGCTACAACCGGACAGGGCAATCAGCCCCAGCATTTT.

Ten or more counts support this clonotype. The chain carries TRBV27 and TRBJ1-1; weak D call: TRBD1 (6 bases). The CDR3 contains 13 residues. Germline V CDR1 and CDR2: MNHEY, SMNVEV (reference sequence). Trimming removed 5 bases at V and 4 bases at J, with 11 bases between. The CDR3 DNA follows: TGTGCCAGCAGTCCTACAGGGCTCACTGAAGCTTTCTTT. Its protein product is CASSPTGLTEAFF.

This clonotype was seen at least ten times. The V gene is TRBV28, the J gene TRBJ1-3; TRBD1 matches 12 bases. CDR1 and CDR2 (germline): MDHEN, SYDVKM. There are 18 residues in the CDR3. V trimming: 5 bases; J trimming: 6 bases; junction bases outside the gene matches: 14. The CDR3 reads CASSPNPGQGALENTIYF. In DNA, the CDR3 is TGTGCCAGCAGTCCTAACCCGGGACAGGGGGCGCTCGAAAACACCATATATTTT.

This clonotype was seen ten or more times. The genes are TRBV12-3 or TRBV12-4 and TRBJ1-1; D is possibly TRBD1 (5 bases). V gave up 1 base and J gave up 5 bases, with 11 bases separating them. The CDR3 has 14 residues. DNA of the CDR3: TGTGCCAGCAGTTTAGAAGGGCGGGGGACTGAAGCTTTCTTT. This gives the protein CASSLEGRGTEAFF.

This clonotype has a count of ten or more. This chain's CDR3 is CASSLTRLNTEAFF. The DNA of the CDR3 is TGTGCCAGCAGCTTGACGCGTCTGAACACTGAAGCTTTCTTT. The chain has TRBV5-5 and TRBJ1-1; D gene unclear. This CDR3 has 14 amino acids. Between the trimmed V and J ends, which lost 1 base and 0 bases, there was a span of 7 bases. Germline V gene sequence: CDR1 SGHKS, CDR2 YYEKEE (reference sequence). Supplemented by reference TRBV5-5 and TRBJ1-1, the full variable domain reads DAGVTQSPTHLIKTRGQQVTLRCSPISGHKSVSWYQQVLGQGPQFIFQYYEKEERGRGNFPDRFSARQFPNYSSELNVNALLLGDSALYLCASSLTRLNTEAFFGQGTRLTVV.

The V call is TRBV6-1, the J call TRBJ2-2; 9 bases fit TRBD2. V gave up 8 bases and J gave up 0 bases; unmatched junction bases: 7. The germline V gene has CDR1 MNHNS and CDR2 SASEGT. The CDR3 is 16 amino acids. The CDR3 DNA follows: TGTGCCAGCCAAGGTAGCGGGGGCCCGAACACCGGGGAGCTGTTTTTT. Its translation: CASQGSGGPNTGELFF.